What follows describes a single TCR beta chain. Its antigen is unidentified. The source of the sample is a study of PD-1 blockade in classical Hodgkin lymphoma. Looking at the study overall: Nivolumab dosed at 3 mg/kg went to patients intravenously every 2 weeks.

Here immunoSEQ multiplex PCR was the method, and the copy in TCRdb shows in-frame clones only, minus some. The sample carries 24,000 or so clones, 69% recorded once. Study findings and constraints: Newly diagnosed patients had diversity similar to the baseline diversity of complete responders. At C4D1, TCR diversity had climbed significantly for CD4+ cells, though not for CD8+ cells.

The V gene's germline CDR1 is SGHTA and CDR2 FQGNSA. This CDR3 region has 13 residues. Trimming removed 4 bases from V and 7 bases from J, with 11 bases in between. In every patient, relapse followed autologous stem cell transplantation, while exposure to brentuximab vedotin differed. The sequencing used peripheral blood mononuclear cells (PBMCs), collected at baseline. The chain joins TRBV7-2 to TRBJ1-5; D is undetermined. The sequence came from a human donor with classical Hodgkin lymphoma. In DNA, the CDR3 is TGTGCCAGCAGCTCCAACCTGGGCCAGCCCCAGCATTTT. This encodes CASSSNLGQPQHF.